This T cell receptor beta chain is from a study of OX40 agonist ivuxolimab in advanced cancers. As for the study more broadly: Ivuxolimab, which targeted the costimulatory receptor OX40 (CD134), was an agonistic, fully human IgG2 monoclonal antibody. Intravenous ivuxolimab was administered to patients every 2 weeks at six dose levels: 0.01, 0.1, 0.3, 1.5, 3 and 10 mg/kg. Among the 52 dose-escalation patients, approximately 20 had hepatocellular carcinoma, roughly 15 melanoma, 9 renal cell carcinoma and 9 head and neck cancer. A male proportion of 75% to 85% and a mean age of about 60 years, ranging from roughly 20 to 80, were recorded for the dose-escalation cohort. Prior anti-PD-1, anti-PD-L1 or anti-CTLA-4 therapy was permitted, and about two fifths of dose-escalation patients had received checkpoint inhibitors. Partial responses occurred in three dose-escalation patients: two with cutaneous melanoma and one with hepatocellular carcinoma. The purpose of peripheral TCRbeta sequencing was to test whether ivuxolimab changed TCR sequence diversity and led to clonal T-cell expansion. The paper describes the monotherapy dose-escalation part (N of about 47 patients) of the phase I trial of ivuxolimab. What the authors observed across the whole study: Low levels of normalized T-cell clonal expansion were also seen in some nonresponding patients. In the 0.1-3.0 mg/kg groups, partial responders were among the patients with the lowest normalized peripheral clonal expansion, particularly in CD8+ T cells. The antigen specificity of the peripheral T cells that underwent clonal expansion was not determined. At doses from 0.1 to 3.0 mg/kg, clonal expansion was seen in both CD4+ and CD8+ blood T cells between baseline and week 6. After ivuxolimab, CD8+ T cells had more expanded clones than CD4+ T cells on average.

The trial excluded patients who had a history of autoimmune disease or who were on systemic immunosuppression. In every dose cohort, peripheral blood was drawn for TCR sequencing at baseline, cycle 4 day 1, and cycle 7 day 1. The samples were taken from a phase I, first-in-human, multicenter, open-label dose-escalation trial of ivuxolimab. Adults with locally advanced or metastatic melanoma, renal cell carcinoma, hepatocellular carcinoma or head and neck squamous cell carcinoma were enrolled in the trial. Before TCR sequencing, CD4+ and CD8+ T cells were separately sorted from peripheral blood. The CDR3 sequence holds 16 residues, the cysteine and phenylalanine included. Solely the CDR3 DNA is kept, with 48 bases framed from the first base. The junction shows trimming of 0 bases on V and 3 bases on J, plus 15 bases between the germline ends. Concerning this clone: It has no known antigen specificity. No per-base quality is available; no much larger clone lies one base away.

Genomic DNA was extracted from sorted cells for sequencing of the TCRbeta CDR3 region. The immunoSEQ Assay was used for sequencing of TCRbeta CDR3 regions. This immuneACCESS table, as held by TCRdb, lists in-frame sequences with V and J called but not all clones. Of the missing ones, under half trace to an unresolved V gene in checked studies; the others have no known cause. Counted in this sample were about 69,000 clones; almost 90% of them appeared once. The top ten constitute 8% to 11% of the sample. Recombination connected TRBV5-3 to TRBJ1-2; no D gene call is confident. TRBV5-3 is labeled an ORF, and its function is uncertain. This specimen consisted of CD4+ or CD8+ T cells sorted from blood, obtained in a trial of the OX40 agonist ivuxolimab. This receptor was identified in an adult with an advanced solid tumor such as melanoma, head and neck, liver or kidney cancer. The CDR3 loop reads CARSLVGSPGYYGYTF. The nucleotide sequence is TGTGCCAGAAGCTTGGTGGGCAGCCCTGGCTACTATGGCTACACCTTC.